This TCR beta chain was recovered during a study of T cell responses to AZD1222 COVID-19 vaccine. The data were produced by immunoSEQ multiplex PCR, yet TCRdb's version contains in-frame clones alone and is incomplete. The sample records roughly 200,000 clones, around 94% being singletons. To note about this clone: As yet, its antigen is unknown.

Study outcomes and limitations: Increased Spike-specific TCR breadth and depth were observed after two AZD1222 doses. Most donors were white British and more were female, and clonal diversity was possibly underestimated. Among spike-specific TCRs, nearly half reportedly target unmutated variant regions.

This CDR3 contains 13 residues. Trimming stripped 6 bases from V and 8 bases from J, with 16 bases between. The sequenced sample was peripheral blood, obtained 28 days after the second dose of the MenACWY control vaccine. The sequence was collected from an adult who received the MenACWY meningococcal vaccine as a control. The chain links TRBV23-1 to TRBJ1-2; a possible D gene is TRBD1 (5 bases). TRBV23-1 is an ORF, and what it does is uncertain. Here the CDR3 reads CASSLNRGGGYTF. The DNA for the CDR3 is TGCGCCAGCAGCCTCAACCGGGGGGGAGGCTACACCTTC.